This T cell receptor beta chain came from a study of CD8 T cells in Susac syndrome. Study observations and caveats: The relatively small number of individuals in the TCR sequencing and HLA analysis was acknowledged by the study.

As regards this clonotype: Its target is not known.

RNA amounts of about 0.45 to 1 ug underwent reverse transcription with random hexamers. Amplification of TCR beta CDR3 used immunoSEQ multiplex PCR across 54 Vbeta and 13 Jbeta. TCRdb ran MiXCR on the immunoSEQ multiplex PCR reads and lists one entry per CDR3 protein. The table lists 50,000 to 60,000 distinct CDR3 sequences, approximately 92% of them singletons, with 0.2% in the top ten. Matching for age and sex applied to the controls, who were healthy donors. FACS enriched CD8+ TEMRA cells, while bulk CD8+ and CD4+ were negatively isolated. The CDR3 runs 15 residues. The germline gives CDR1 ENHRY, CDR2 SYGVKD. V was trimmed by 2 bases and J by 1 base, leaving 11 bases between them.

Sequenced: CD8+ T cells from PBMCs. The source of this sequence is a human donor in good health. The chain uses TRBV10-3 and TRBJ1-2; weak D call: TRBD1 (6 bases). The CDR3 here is CAISENREVNYGYTF. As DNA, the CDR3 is TGTGCCATCAGTGAGAACAGGGAGGTTAACTATGGCTACACCTTC.